The clone carrying this TCR beta chain was picked up many times. A 10-nucleotide random UMI tagged transcripts in template-switch 5'RACE cDNA synthesis. TCRdb reprocessed the 5' RACE reads via MiXCR and lists one record per CDR3 protein. This sample has more than 45,000 distinct CDR3 sequences; 2% to 2.5% occur once, and the top ten carry less than 3.5%. The sample belongs to a study of neurological immune-mediated disorders. V lost 3 bases and J 4 bases, leaving 7 bases between the germline ends. The CDR3 has 12 amino acids. The sequence derives from a man aged 50 or older with multiple sclerosis. This chain uses TRBV12-3 or TRBV12-4 with TRBJ2-7; maybe TRBD2 (6 bases). The sequenced sample consisted of PBMCs. CDR3 amino acids: CASSFGGYEQYF. Written as DNA, the CDR3 is TGTGCCAGCAGTTTCGGGGGATACGAGCAGTACTTC.